This T cell receptor (beta chain) was identified during a study of PD-1 blockade in mismatch repair-deficient tumors. CDR1 and CDR2 (germline): MNHNS, SASEGT. The CDR3 is 15 residues long. J gave up 2 bases and V 5 bases, and 7 bases lay outside the gene matches. Using immunoSEQ multiplex PCR, the repertoire was profiled, and TCRdb retains in-frame clones only, with some absent. Of around 30,000 clones detected, roughly 80% appear once; the ten largest clones hold 3% to 3.5%. The gene calls are TRBV6-1 and TRBJ2-7; TRBD2 agrees at 9 bases. The sequenced sample was PBMCs, obtained 6 weeks after starting pembrolizumab. This receptor was taken from an adult with mismatch repair-deficient cancer. Here the CDR3 reads CASSLSSGAPYEQYF. The DNA of the CDR3 is TGTGCCAGCAGTCTTTCTAGCGGGGCCCCCTACGAGCAGTACTTC.